The clone carrying this T cell receptor beta chain was observed a handful of times. This sample was taken from a study of blood T cell repertoires in COVID-19. Study-wide context: The United States, Italy and Spain were the sources of the acute and convalescent COVID-19 samples.

Per the original data handling: Quantification of nucleated cells was approximated via reference gene primer amplification. Measured with immunoSEQ multiplex PCR; TCRdb has only the in-frame clones, and not every one. V and J calls and clone size are those listed in that table; D and trimming were worked out from the DNA. The repertoire has about 83,000 clones, just over 85% of them found once; the top ten carry around 40%. This TCR was sampled from a human donor in a cohort sampled during active COVID-19. The sample comprised peripheral blood.

The CDR3 DNA reads TGTGCCAGCAGCCAAGGACAGCTTAATTCACCCCTCCACTTT. It encodes CASSQGQLNSPLHF. The rearrangement links TRBV3-1 (or the pseudogene TRBV3-2) to TRBJ1-6; a weak D match, TRBD1 (5 bases). The CDR3 contains 14 residues. Germline V gene lookup returns CDR1 LGHDT and CDR2 YNNKEL (reference sequence). Trimming cost V 1 base and J 6 bases, with 7 bases left between them.